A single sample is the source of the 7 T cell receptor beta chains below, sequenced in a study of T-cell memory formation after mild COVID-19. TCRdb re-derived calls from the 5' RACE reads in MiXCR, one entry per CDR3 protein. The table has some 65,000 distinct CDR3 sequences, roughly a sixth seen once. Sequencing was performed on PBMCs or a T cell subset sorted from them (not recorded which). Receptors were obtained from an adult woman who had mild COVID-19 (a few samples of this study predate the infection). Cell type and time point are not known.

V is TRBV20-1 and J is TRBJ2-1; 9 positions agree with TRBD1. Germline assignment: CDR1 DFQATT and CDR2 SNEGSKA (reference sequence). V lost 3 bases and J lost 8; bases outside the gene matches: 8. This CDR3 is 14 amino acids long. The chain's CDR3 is CSASRDRVFHEQFF. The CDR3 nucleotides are TGCAGTGCTAGCCGGGACAGGGTTTTTCATGAGCAGTTCTTC.

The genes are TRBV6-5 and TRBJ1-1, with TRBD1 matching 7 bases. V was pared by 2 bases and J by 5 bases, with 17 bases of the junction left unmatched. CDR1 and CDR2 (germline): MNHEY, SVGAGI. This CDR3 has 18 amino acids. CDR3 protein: CASSYLYPLPGGGTEAFF. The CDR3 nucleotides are TGTGCCAGCAGTTACCTCTACCCCCTTCCAGGGGGTGGGACTGAAGCTTTCTTT.

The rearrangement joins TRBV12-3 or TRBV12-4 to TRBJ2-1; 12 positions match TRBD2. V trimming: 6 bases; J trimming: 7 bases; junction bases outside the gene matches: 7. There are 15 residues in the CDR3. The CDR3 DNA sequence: TGTGCCAGCAGCCGACTAGCGGGAGACTCGAATGAGCAGTTCTTC. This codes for CASSRLAGDSNEQFF.

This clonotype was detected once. The CDR3 coding sequence is TGTGCCAGCAGCCCTCCGCCGGGACAGGAGGAAAAACTGTTTTTT. Protein sequence: CASSPPPGQEEKLFF. The chain couples TRBV7-9 to TRBJ1-4; 8 bases line up with TRBD1. Trimming took 5 bases from V and 8 from J; bases not matched to a gene: 10. The CDR3 totals 15 residues. The germline gives CDR1 SEHNR, CDR2 FQNEAQ (reference sequence).

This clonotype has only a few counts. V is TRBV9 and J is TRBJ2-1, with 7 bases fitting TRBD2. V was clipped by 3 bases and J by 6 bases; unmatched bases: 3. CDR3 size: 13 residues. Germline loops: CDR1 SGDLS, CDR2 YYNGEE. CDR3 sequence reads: CASSEGLVNEQFF. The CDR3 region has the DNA TGTGCCAGCAGCGAAGGACTAGTCAATGAGCAGTTCTTC.

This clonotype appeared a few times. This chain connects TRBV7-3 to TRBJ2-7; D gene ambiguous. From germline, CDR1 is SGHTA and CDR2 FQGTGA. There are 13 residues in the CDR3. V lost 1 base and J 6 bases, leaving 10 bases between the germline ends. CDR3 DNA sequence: TGTGCCAGCAGCTTAAGTCTGACCGGCGAGCAGTACTTC. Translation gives CASSLSLTGEQYF. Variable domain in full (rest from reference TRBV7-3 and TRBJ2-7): GAGVSQTPSNKVTEKGKYVELRCDPISGHTALYWYRQSLGQGPEFLIYFQGTGAADDSGLPNDRFFAVRPEGSVSTLKIQRTERGDSAVYLCASSLSLTGEQYFGPGTRLTVT.

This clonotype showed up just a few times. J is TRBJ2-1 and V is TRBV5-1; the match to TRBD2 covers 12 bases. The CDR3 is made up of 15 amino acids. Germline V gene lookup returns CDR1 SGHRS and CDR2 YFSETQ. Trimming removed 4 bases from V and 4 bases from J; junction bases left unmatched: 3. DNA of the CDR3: TGCGCCAGCAGCCGGACTAGCGGGATATACAATGAGCAGTTCTTC. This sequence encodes CASSRTSGIYNEQFF.